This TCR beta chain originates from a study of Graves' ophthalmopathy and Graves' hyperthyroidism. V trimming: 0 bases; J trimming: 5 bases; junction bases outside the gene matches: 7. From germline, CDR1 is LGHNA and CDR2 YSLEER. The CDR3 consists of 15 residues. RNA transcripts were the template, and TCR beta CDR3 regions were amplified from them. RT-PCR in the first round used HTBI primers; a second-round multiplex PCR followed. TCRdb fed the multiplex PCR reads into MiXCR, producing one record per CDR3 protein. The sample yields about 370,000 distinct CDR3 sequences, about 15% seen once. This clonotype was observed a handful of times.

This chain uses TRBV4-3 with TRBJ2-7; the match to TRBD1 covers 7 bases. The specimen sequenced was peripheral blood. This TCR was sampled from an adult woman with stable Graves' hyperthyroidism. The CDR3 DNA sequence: TGCGCCAGCAGCCAAGATAGGGCAGGGGGTAACGAGCAGTACTTC. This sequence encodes CASSQDRAGGNEQYF.